These T cell receptor beta chains were read from a single sample in a study of T cell changes during pregnancy in multiple sclerosis. Produced via immunoSEQ multiplex PCR; TCRdb's table is partial and in-frame only. The sample has about 84,000 clones; less than 95% are singletons. Sequencing was performed on peripheral blood, taken in the third trimester of pregnancy. Receptors were obtained from a female donor with multiple sclerosis, enrolled in a pregnancy study. CDR3s include the opening cysteine and the closing phenylalanine or tryptophan. D genes are given only for firm matches. Clone size is shown for a subset of rows, as once, few, many or a class of expanded clone.

TRBJ2-7 TRBD2 NA TRBV15 TGTGCCACCAGCGAAACCTCGACTAGCGGGGGACACGAGCAGTACTTC CATSETSTSGGHEQYF
TRBJ2-7 NA NA TRBV27 TGTGCCAGCAGTGCCCGTGAGGGGGGGCCCTACGAGCAGTACTTC CASSAREGGPYEQYF
TRBJ2-5 TRBD1 NA TRBV9 TGTGCCAGCAGCGTAGGCAGGGGGGAGACCCAGTACTTC CASSVGRGETQYF
TRBJ1-2 TRBD1 NA TRBV15 TGTGCCACCAGCGGGACTAGACAGGGGGGCTACGGCTACACCTTC CATSGTRQGGYGYTF
TRBJ2-1 TRBD2 NA TRBV7-8 TGTGCCAGCAGCCAGACTAGCGGGGGGGCTTGGGAGCAGTTCTTC CASSQTSGGAWEQFF
TRBJ2-1 NA NA TRBV7-3 TGTGCCAGCAGCTTAACGCAGGGGGGCTCCTACAATGAGCAGTTCTTC CASSLTQGGSYNEQFF
TRBJ1-1 NA NA TRBV5-1 TGCGCCAGCAGCCCCACTCCCGGGGGCACTGAAGCTTTCTTT CASSPTPGGTEAFF
TRBJ2-6 TRBD1 NA TRBV30 TGTGCCTGGAGTCCAGGGGGTTCTGGGGCCAACGTCCTGACTTTC CAWSPGGSGANVLTF
TRBJ1-3 TRBD1 NA TRBV10-3 TGTGCCATCAGAGATACAGGGGCTGGAAACACCATATATTTT CAIRDTGAGNTIYF
TRBJ1-1 NA NA TRBV10-2 TGCGCCAGCAGTGAGTATCAGGGGCCGGCTTACACTGAAGCTTTCTTT CASSEYQGPAYTEAFF
TRBJ2-2 TRBD2 NA TRBV19 TGTGCCAGTACCGCTGACGGCGGGGGGACCGGGGAGCTGTTTTTT CASTADGGGTGELFF
TRBJ2-7 NA NA TRBV5-1 TGCGCCAGCAGCTTGACTAGCCCCTCGACCTACGAGCAGTACTTC CASSLTSPSTYEQYF
TRBJ2-3 NA NA TRBV30 TGTGCCTGGAGTGTACGTGTGACAGGCACAGATACGCAGTATTTT CAWSVRVTGTDTQYF
TRBJ2-2 TRBD2 NA TRBV6-5 TGTGCCAGCAGTTTAGCGGGGGCGAACACCGGGGAGCTGTTTTTT CASSLAGANTGELFF
TRBJ1-5 NA NA TRBV5-6 TGTGCCAGCAGCCAAGGGACTAATCAGCCCCAGCATTTT CASSQGTNQPQHF
TRBJ1-3 NA NA TRBV6-1 TGTGCCAGTAGGCAGGGGACTGGAAACACCATATATTTT CASRQGTGNTIYF
TRBJ2-3 TRBD2 NA TRBV10-3 TGTGCCATCAGTACTAGCGGGGGCCTCACAGATACGCAGTATTTT CAISTSGGLTDTQYF
TRBJ2-7 NA NA TRBV6-1 TGTGCCAACAGTGAAAGCGACTTCCCTTCCTACGAGCAGTACTTC CANSESDFPSYEQYF
TRBJ2-1 TRBD2 once TRBV5-1 TGCGCCAGCAGCTTCGGTCTAGCGGGGGTATACAATGAGCAGTTCTTC CASSFGLAGVYNEQFF
TRBJ1-1 NA NA TRBV27 TGTGCCAGCAGTTTAGTGGGGGGGGACACTGAAGCTTTCTTT CASSLVGGDTEAFF
TRBJ2-7 TRBD2 NA TRBV7-6 TGTGCCAGCAGCTTAGTGCGGGGGTCCTACGAGCAGTACTTC CASSLVRGSYEQYF
TRBJ1-2 NA NA TRBV29-1 TGCAGCGTTGATTGGGGCTTTGGCTACACCTTC CSVDWGFGYTF
TRBJ2-7 TRBD1 NA TRBV13 TGTGCCAGCAGCCGCAGGACAGGGGCAAACGAGCAGTACTTC CASSRRTGANEQYF
TRBJ2-6 NA NA TRBV5-1 TGCGCCAGCAGCCAGACAGACGGCTCTGGGGCCAACGTCCTGACTTTC CASSQTDGSGANVLTF
TRBJ2-3 NA NA TRBV9 TGTGCCAGCAGCGACACCCCGAAACAGGGTGGAGATAGCACAGATACGCAGTATTTT CASSDTPKQGGDSTDTQYF
TRBJ1-1 NA NA TRBV19 TGTGCCAGTAGCATCGCCAGGGCAGGGGACGTCGAAGCTTTCTTT CASSIARAGDVEAFF
TRBJ2-7 TRBD2 NA TRBV2 TGTGCCAGCAGGGGACTAGCGGGGGGAAGGGAGCAGTACTTC CASRGLAGGREQYF
TRBJ2-3 NA NA TRBV5-6 TGTGCCAGCAGCTCTGCTCAGGGGCTACTCACAGATACGCAGTATTTT CASSSAQGLLTDTQYF
TRBJ2-3 TRBD2 NA TRBV4-2 TGTGCCAGCAGCCAAGTTGTCGGGATTAGCGGGGGGCTACGCACAGATACGCAGTATTTT CASSQVVGISGGLRTDTQYF
TRBJ1-1 NA NA TRBV6-5 TGTGCCAGCAGTTACAGTGTCAGTAACACTGAAGCTTTCTTT CASSYSVSNTEAFF
TRBJ1-2 NA NA TRBV7-3 TGTGCCAGCAGCCAAAACAAGAACCAAGACTATGGCTACACCTTC CASSQNKNQDYGYTF
TRBJ1-1 NA NA TRBV7-4 TGTGCCAGCAGCTTAGGGGTCAGGGTCACTGAAGCTTTCTTT CASSLGVRVTEAFF
TRBJ1-3 TRBD1 NA TRBV10-3 TGTGCCATCAGAGGGACAGGGGGGGATTTCGGAAGCTCTGGAAACACCATATATTTT CAIRGTGGDFGSSGNTIYF
TRBJ2-3 TRBD2 NA TRBV7-9 TGTGCCAGCAGCTTACATAGCGGGGGGTATAGCACAGATACGCAGTATTTT CASSLHSGGYSTDTQYF
TRBJ2-3 TRBD2 NA TRBV7-3 TGTGCCAGCAGCTTATTAGCGGGGGGCAACACAGATACGCAGTATTTT CASSLLAGGNTDTQYF
TRBJ2-7 TRBD1 NA TRBV11-1 TGTGCCAGCAGCCACGGACAGGGTGGGAACGAGCAGTACTTC CASSHGQGGNEQYF
TRBJ1-1 TRBD1 NA TRBV4-1 TGCGCCAGCAGCCAAGGGGGACAGCCTACTGAAGCTTTCTTT CASSQGGQPTEAFF
TRBJ2-3 TRBD2 NA TRBV6-6 TGTGCCAGCAGGCTAGCGGGGGATACGCAGTATTTT CASRLAGDTQYF
TRBJ1-5 NA NA TRBV18 TGTGCCAGCTCACCACTTGTCCGGGACAATCAGCCCCAGCATTTT CASSPLVRDNQPQHF
TRBJ1-2 NA NA TRBV11-2 TGTGCCAGCAGCCCTGGGACACCTCTTTATGGCTACACCTTC CASSPGTPLYGYTF
TRBJ1-1 NA NA TRBV12-5 TGTGCTAGTGGTTTGGTAGCGAACACTGAAGCTTTCTTT CASGLVANTEAFF
TRBJ1-4 NA NA TRBV10-3 TGTGCCATCAGTGGAGGAGGTAGTGAAAAACTGTTTTTT CAISGGGSEKLFF
TRBJ1-1 NA once TRBV7-9 TGTGCCAGCCGCCCGGTCGGGGGGGACGCTGAAGCTTTCTTT CASRPVGGDAEAFF
TRBJ2-5 TRBD1 NA TRBV9 TGTGCCAGCGGACAGGGGTGGGAGACCCAGTACTTC CASGQGWETQYF
TRBJ1-5 NA NA TRBV27 TGTGCCAGCGGTCTTCAAATCCGGGACATAACCCATTTT CASGLQIRDITHF
TRBJ2-2 NA NA TRBV7-3 TGTGCCAGCAGCCTCGTATCGAGACAGAACACCGGGGAGCTGTTTTTT CASSLVSRQNTGELFF
TRBJ2-7 NA NA TRBV19 TGTGCCAGTAGTATTATGGGTTCGGGCGAGCAGTACTTC CASSIMGSGEQYF
TRBJ2-7 NA NA TRBV4-1 TGCGCCAGCAGCCACCCCCGCGGGACAGACTCCTACGAGCAGTACTTC CASSHPRGTDSYEQYF
TRBJ1-5 NA NA TRBV5-8 TGTGCCAGCAGCTTGTTACCGGCCCCCCGAGGCGGTCAGCCCCAGCATTTT CASSLLPAPRGGQPQHF
TRBJ2-3 NA NA TRBV2 TGTGCCAGCCTCGGACTTAGCACAGATACGCAGTATTTT CASLGLSTDTQYF
TRBJ2-7 TRBD1 NA TRBV5-1 TGCGCCAGCAGCCCCGCGTACAGGGGGGACGAGCAGTACTTC CASSPAYRGDEQYF
TRBJ1-1 NA NA TRBV5-1 TGCGCCAGCAGGTGGGCCTCGAACACTGAAGCTTTCTTT CASRWASNTEAFF
TRBJ1-5 TRBD1 few TRBV30 TGTGCCTGGGGGACAGGGGGCTTTCAGCCCCAGCATTTT CAWGTGGFQPQHF
TRBJ2-2 TRBD1 NA TRBV5-4 TGTGCCAGCAGAAGGACAGGGGACAACACCGGGGAGCTGTTTTTT CASRRTGDNTGELFF
TRBJ2-6 NA once TRBV7-9 TGTGCCAGCAGCGGACGGACAACTTCAGGGGCCAACGTCCTGACTTTC CASSGRTTSGANVLTF